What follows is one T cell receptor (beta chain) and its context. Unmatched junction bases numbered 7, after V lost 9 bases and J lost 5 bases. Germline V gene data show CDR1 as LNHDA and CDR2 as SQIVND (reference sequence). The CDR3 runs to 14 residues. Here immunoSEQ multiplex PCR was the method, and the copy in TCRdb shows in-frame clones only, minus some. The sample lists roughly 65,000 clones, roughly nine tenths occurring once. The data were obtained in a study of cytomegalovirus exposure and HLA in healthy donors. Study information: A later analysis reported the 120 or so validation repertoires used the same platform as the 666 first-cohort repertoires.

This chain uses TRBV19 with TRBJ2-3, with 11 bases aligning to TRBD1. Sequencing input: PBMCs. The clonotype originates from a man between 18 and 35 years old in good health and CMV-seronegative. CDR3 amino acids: CASRRDRGKDTQYF. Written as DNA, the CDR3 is TGTGCCAGCCGCCGGGACAGGGGGAAAGATACGCAGTATTTT.